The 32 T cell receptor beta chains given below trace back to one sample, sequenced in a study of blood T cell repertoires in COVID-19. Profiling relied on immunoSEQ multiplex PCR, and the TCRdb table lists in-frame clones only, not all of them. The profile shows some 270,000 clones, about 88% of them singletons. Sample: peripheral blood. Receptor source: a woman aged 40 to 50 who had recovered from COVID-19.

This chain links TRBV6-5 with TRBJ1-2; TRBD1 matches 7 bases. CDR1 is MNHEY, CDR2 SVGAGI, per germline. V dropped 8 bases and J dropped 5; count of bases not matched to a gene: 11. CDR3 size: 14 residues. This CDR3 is CASFMRQGVYGYTF. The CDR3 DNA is TGTGCCAGCTTCATGAGACAGGGTGTATATGGCTACACCTTC.

The CDR3 loop is CASSPLRAGGITDTQYF. The CDR3 nucleotides read TGTGCCAGCAGCCCCCTCAGGGCGGGAGGTATCACAGATACGCAGTATTTT. The genes are TRBV11-3 and TRBJ2-3, with 8 bases aligning to TRBD2. V gave up 5 bases and J gave up 2 bases; unmatched junction bases: 12. The CDR3 runs 17 residues. Germline V CDR1 and CDR2: SGHNT, YENEEA.

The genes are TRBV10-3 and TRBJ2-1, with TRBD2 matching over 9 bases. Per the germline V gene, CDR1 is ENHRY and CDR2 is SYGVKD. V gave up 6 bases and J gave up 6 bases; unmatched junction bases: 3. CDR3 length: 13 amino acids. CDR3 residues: CAIRGGGVNEQFF. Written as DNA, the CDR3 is TGTGCCATCAGGGGCGGGGGGGTCAATGAGCAGTTCTTC.

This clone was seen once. In DNA, the CDR3 is TGTGCCAGCAGCTCTCTGGGGCGCGGGGTTGAAGCTTTCTTT. Protein product: CASSSLGRGVEAFF. The chain uses TRBV11-2 and TRBJ1-1; a weak D match, TRBD1 (5 bases). Germline V lookup: CDR1 SGHAT, CDR2 FQNNGV. With 4 bases removed from V and 7 bases from J, the gap between germline ends came to 16 bases. The CDR3 runs to 14 residues.

CDR3 sequence: CATSDLDRLYEQYV. The CDR3, as DNA: TGTGCCACCAGTGATTTGGACAGGCTCTACGAGCAGTACGTC. J is TRBJ2-7 and V is TRBV24-1, with D possibly being TRBD1 (6 bases). This CDR3 spans 14 amino acids. V shed 0 bases and J shed 3 bases, with 8 bases lying between them. Germline V lookup: CDR1 KGHDR, CDR2 SFDVKD.

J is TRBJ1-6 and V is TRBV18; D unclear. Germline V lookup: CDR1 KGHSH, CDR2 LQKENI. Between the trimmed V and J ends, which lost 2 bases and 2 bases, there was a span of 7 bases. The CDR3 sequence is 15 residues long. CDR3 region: CASSPGQPYNSPLHF. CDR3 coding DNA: TGTGCCAGCTCACCAGGGCAGCCCTATAATTCACCCCTCCACTTT.

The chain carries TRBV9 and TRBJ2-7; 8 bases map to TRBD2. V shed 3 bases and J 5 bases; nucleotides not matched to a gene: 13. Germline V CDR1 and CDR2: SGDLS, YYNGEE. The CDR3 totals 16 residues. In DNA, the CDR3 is TGTGCCAGCAGCGCGGGGGGGGCAACAGGGTTCGACGAGCAGTACTTC. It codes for CASSAGGATGFDEQYF.

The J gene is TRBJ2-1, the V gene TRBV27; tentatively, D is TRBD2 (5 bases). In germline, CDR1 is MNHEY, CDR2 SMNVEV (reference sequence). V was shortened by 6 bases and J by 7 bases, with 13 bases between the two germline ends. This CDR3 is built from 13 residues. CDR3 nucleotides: TGTGCCAGCAGGCTAGCTTCTATAAATGAGCAGTTCTTC. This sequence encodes CASRLASINEQFF.

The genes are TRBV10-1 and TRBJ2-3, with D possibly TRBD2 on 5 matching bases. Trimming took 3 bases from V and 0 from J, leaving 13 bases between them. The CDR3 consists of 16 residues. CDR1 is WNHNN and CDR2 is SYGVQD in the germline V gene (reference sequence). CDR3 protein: CASSELVLASTDTQYF. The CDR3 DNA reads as TGCGCCAGCAGTGAATTGGTGCTAGCTAGCACAGATACGCAGTATTTT.

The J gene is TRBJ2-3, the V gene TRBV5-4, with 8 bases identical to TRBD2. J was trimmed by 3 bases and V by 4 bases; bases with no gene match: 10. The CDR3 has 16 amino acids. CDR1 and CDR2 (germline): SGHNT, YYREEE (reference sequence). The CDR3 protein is CASSPFGGGITDTQYF. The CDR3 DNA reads TGTGCCAGCAGCCCTTTCGGGGGGGGGATAACAGATACGCAGTATTTT.

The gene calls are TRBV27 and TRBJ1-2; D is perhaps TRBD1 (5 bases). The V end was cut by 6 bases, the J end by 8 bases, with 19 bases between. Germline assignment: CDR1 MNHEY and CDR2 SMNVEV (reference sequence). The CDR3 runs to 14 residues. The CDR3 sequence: CASRAGTKPWGYTF. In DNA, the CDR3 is TGTGCCAGCAGGGCCGGGACTAAACCTTGGGGCTACACCTTC.

The CDR3 sequence is CASSDSPSGENEQFF. In DNA, the CDR3 is TGTGCCAGCAGTGACTCTCCTAGCGGGGAAAATGAGCAGTTCTTC. The chain employs TRBV6-4 and TRBJ2-1; TRBD2 agrees at 9 bases. The germline gives CDR1 MRHNA, CDR2 SNTAGT. The V gene end was trimmed by 0 bases and the J gene end by 7 bases; junction bases not matched to a gene: 4. The length of the CDR3 is 15 residues.

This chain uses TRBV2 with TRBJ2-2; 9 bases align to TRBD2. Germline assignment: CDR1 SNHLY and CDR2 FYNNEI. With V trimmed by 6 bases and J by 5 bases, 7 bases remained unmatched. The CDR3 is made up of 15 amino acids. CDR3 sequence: CASSAGGPGTGELFF. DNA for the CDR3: TGTGCCAGCAGCGCGGGAGGGCCGGGGACCGGGGAGCTGTTTTTT. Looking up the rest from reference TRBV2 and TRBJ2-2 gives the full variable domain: EPEVTQTPSHQVTQMGQEVILRCVPISNHLYFYWYRQILGQKVEFLVSFYNNEISEKSEIFDDQFSVERPDGSNFTLKIRSTKLEDSAMYFCASSAGGPGTGELFFGEGSRLTVL.

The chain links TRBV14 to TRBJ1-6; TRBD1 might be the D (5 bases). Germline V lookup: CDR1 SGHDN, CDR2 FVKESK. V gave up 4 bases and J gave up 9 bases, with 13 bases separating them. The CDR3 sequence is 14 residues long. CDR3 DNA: TGTGCCAGCAGCCCAAGACAGATCAGTTCACCCCTCCACTTT. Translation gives CASSPRQISSPLHF. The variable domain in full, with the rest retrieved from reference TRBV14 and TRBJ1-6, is EAGVTQFPSHSVIEKGQTVTLRCDPISGHDNLYWYRRVMGKEIKFLLHFVKESKQDESGMPNNRFLAERTGGTYSTLKVQPAELEDSGVYFCASSPRQISSPLHFGNGTRLTVT.

The CDR3 bases are TGTGCCAGCAGCTTACTTACTAGCATAAGGAATGAGCAGTTCTTC. Protein: CASSLLTSIRNEQFF. This chain connects TRBV7-2 to TRBJ2-1; possibly TRBD2 for D (6 bases). CDR3 length equals 15 residues. Germline V gene lookup returns CDR1 SGHTA and CDR2 FQGNSA. Trimming took off 2 bases at V and 7 bases at J, with 15 bases between the two ends. The whole variable domain, remainder taken from reference TRBV7-2 and TRBJ2-1, is GAGVSQSPSNKVTEKGKDVELRCDPISGHTALYWYRQSLGQGLEFLIYFQGNSAPDKSGLPSDRFSAERTGGSVSTLTIQRTQQEDSAVYLCASSLLTSIRNEQFFGPGTRLTVL.

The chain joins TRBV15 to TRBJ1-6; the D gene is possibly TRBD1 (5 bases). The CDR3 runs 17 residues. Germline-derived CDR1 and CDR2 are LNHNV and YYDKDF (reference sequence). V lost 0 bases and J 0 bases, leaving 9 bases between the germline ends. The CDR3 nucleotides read TGTGCCACCAGCAGAGATGTCCAGGGCTCCTATAATTCACCCCTCCACTTT. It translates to CATSRDVQGSYNSPLHF.

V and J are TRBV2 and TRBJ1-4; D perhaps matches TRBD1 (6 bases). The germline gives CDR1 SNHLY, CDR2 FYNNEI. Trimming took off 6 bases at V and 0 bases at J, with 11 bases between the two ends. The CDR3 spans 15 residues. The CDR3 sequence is CASRGYRATNEKLFF. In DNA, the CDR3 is TGTGCCAGCAGGGGCTACAGGGCAACTAATGAAAAACTGTTTTTT.

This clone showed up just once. In DNA form, the CDR3 reads TGTGCCAGCAGCTCTCTAGCGGGGGGGTCCTACGAGCAGTACTTC. Protein product: CASSSLAGGSYEQYF. This chain joins TRBV11-2 and TRBJ2-7, with 12 bases lining up with TRBD2. The CDR3 is 15 amino acids. Germline-derived CDR1 and CDR2 are SGHAT and FQNNGV. V shed 4 bases and J 1 base; nucleotides not matched to a gene: 2.

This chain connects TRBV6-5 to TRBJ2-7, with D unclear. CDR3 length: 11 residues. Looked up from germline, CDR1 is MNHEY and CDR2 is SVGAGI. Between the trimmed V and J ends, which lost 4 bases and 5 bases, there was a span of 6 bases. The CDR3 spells CASSSINEQYF. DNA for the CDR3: TGTGCCAGCAGTTCCATCAACGAGCAGTACTTC.

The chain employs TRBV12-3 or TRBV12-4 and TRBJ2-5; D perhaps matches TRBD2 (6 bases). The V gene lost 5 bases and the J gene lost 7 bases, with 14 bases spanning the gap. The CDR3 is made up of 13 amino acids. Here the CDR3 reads CASSPGLGGTQYF. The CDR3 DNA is TGTGCCAGCAGTCCCGGGCTGGGGGGGACCCAGTACTTC.

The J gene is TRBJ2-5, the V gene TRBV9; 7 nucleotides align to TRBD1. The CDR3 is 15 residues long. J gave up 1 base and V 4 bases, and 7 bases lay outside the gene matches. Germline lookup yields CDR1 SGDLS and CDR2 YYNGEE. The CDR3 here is CASSPGTAFQETQYF. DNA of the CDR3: TGTGCCAGCAGCCCAGGGACAGCCTTCCAAGAGACCCAGTACTTC. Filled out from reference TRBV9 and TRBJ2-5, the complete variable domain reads DSGVTQTPKHLITATGQRVTLRCSPRSGDLSVYWYQQSLDQGLQFLIQYYNGEERAKGNILERFSAQQFPDLHSELNLSSLELGDSALYFCASSPGTAFQETQYFGPGTRLLVL.

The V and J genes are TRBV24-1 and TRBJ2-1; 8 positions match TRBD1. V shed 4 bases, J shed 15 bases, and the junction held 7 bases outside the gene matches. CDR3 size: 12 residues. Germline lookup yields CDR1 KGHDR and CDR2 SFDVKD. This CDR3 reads CATSDSRGQRFF. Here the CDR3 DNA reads TGTGCCACCAGTGACTCCAGGGGGCAGCGGTTCTTC.

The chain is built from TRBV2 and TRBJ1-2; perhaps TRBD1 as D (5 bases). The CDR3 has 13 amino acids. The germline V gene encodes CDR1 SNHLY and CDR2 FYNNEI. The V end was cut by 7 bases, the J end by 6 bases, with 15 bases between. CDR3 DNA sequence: TGTGCCAGCACGCTCCAGGGTTACGATGGCTACACCTTC. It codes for CASTLQGYDGYTF.

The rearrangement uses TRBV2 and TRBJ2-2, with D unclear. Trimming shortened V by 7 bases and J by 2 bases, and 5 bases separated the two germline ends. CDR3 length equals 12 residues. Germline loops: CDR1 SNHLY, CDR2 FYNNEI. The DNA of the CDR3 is TGTGCCAGCAATTTAAACACCGGGGAGCTGTTTTTT. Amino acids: CASNLNTGELFF.

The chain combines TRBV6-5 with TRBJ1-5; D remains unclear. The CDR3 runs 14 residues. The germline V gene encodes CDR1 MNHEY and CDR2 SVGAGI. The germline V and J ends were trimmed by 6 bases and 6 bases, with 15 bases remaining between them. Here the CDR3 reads CASRPGFEGQPQHF. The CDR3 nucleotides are TGTGCCAGCAGACCTGGATTCGAGGGTCAGCCCCAGCATTTT.

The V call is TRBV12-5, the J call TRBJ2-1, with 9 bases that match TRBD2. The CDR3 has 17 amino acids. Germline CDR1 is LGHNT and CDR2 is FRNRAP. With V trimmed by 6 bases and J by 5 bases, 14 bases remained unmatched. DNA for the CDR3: TGTGCTAGTGGACCGCCCCTAGGAGCGGGAGGCAACAATGAGCAGTTCTTC. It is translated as CASGPPLGAGGNNEQFF.

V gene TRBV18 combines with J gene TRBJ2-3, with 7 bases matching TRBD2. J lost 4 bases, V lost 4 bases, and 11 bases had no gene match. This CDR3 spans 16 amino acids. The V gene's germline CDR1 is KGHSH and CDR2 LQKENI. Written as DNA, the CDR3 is TGTGCCAGCTCACTTAGCGGGCCCGGGCATTCAGATACGCAGTATTTT. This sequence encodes CASSLSGPGHSDTQYF.

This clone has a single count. The CDR3 spells CATSRPPQGTTGYTF. CDR3 coding DNA: TGTGCCACCAGCAGACCACCTCAGGGGACTACCGGCTACACCTTC. This sequence joins TRBV15 and TRBJ1-2, with D perhaps matching TRBD1 (6 bases). The CDR3 covers 15 residues. Looked up from germline, CDR1 is LNHNV and CDR2 is YYDKDF (reference sequence). V gave up 2 bases and J gave up 8 bases, with 18 bases separating them.

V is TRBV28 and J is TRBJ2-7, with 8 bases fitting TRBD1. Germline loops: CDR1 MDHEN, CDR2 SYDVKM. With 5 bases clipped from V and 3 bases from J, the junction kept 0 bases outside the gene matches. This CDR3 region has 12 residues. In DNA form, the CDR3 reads TGTGCCAGCAGTGGGACAGGCTACGAGCAGTACGTC. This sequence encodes CASSGTGYEQYV.

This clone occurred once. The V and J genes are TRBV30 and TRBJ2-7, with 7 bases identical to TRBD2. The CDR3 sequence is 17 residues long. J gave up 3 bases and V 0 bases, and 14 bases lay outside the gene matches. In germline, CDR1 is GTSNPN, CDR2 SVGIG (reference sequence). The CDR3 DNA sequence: TGTGCCTGGAGTGTATTGGCAGGTTGGGGGGGGATCTACGAGCAGTACGTC. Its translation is CAWSVLAGWGGIYEQYV.

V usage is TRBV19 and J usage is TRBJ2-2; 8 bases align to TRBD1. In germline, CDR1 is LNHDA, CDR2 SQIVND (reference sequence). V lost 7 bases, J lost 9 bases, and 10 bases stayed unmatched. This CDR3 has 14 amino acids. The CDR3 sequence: CASKETGASRELFF. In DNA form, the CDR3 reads TGTGCCAGTAAAGAGACAGGGGCAAGTAGGGAGCTGTTTTTT. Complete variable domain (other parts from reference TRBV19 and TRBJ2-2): DGGITQSPKYLFRKEGQNVTLSCEQNLNHDAMYWYRQDPGQGLRLIYYSQIVNDFQKGDIAEGYSVSREKKESFPLTVTSAQKNPTAFYLCASKETGASRELFFGEGSRLTVL.

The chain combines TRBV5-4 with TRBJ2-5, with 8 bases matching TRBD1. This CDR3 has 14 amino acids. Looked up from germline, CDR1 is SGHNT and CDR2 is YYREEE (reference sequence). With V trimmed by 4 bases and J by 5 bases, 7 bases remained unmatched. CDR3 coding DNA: TGTGCCAGCAGCCTAGACAGGGGCGGGGAGACCCAGTACTTC. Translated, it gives CASSLDRGGETQYF. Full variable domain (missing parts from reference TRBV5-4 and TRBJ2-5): ETGVTQSPTHLIKTRGQQVTLRCSSQSGHNTVSWYQQALGQGPQFIFQYYREEENGRGNFPPRFSGLQFPNYSSELNVNALELDDSALYLCASSLDRGGETQYFGPGTRLLVL.